This entry lists 32 T cell receptor beta chains sequenced from one sample in a study of blood T cell repertoires in COVID-19. Measured with immunoSEQ multiplex PCR; TCRdb has only the in-frame clones, and not every one. Of 100,000 to 130,000 clones in the sample, roughly four fifths were seen once. Sequenced input: peripheral blood. The receptors were gathered from a woman in her 70s with acute or convalescent COVID-19.

The V gene is TRBV7-8, the J gene TRBJ2-2, with D perhaps TRBD2 (7 bases). CDR1 is SGHVS, CDR2 FQNEAQ, per germline. Trimming left V 6 bases short and J 0 bases short, with 14 bases between. The CDR3 totals 16 residues. The CDR3 region is CASRLLGGPNTGELFF. The CDR3 DNA reads TGTGCCAGCAGACTGTTGGGGGGGCCGAACACCGGGGAGCTGTTTTTT.

This chain joins TRBV28 and TRBJ2-7, with D possibly matching TRBD2 (6 bases). Germline lookup yields CDR1 MDHEN and CDR2 SYDVKM. V was shortened by 5 bases and J by 4 bases, with 21 bases between the two germline ends. CDR3 length: 16 residues. The CDR3 sequence is CASSQFTAGRKYEQYF. The CDR3 DNA reads as TGTGCCAGCAGTCAATTTACGGCGGGACGCAAGTACGAGCAGTACTTC. The variable domain in full, completed from reference TRBV28 and TRBJ2-7, reads DVKVTQSSRYLVKRTGEKVFLECVQDMDHENMFWYRQDPGLGLRLIYFSYDVKMKEKGDIPEGYSVSREKKERFSLILESASTNQTSMYLCASSQFTAGRKYEQYFGPGTRLTVT.

CDR3 protein: CATSRGQGRSGNTIYF. The CDR3 DNA sequence: TGTGCCACCAGCAGAGGACAGGGGCGAAGTGGAAACACCATATATTTT. V is TRBV15 and J is TRBJ1-3; TRBD1 matches 8 bases. V trimming: 1 base; J trimming: 3 bases; junction bases outside the gene matches: 5. The CDR3 is made up of 16 amino acids. Germline lookup yields CDR1 LNHNV and CDR2 YYDKDF (reference sequence). Supplemented by reference TRBV15 and TRBJ1-3, the full variable domain reads DAMVIQNPRYQVTQFGKPVTLSCSQTLNHNVMYWYQQKSSQAPKLLFHYYDKDFNNEADTPDNFQSRRPNTSFCFLDIRSPGLGDTAMYLCATSRGQGRSGNTIYFGEGSWLTVV.

The V gene is TRBV4-1, the J gene TRBJ2-5; 7 bases map to TRBD2. Trimming took 0 bases from V and 2 from J; bases not matched to a gene: 3. The CDR3 extends over 15 amino acids. The germline V gene encodes CDR1 MGHRA and CDR2 YSYEKL. CDR3 DNA sequence: TGCGCCAGCAGCCAAGAGGGGAGGGAACAAGAGACCCAGTACTTC. Amino acid sequence: CASSQEGREQETQYF.

This clone has only one observation. The V call is TRBV6-2 or TRBV6-3, the J call TRBJ2-1; D remains ambiguous. V was trimmed by 6 bases and J by 7 bases, leaving 13 bases between them. The V gene's germline CDR1 is MNHEY and CDR2 SVGEGT. The CDR3 length is 13 residues. The CDR3 DNA reads TGTGCCAGCAGCGTTGTCCTCGGGAATGAGCAGTTCTTC. Its protein is CASSVVLGNEQFF.

The chain is built from TRBV18 and TRBJ1-5; 10 bases map to TRBD1. Trimming cost V 2 bases and J 3 bases; bases outside gene matches: 13. The CDR3 contains 19 residues. CDR1 and CDR2 (germline): KGHSH, LQKENI. The CDR3 sequence is CASSPDATGGQSNNQPQHF. As DNA, the CDR3 is TGTGCCAGCTCACCAGACGCGACAGGGGGCCAAAGTAACAATCAGCCCCAGCATTTT.

The V gene is TRBV6-5, the J gene TRBJ1-1; TRBD1 matches 8 bases. V was clipped by 5 bases and J by 4 bases; unmatched bases: 6. This CDR3 comprises 14 residues. Germline CDR1 is MNHEY and CDR2 is SVGAGI. Written as DNA, the CDR3 is TGTGCCAGCAGTCATGACAGGGGCCCCACTGAAGCTTTCTTT. It yields the protein CASSHDRGPTEAFF.

The chain joins TRBV6-4 to TRBJ2-3, with D unclear. Germline values: CDR1 MRHNA, CDR2 SNTAGT. The CDR3 sequence is 12 residues long. Trimming took 5 bases from V and 2 from J, leaving 5 bases between them. CDR3 region: CASSPYTDTQYF. In DNA form, the CDR3 reads TGTGCCAGCAGTCCCTACACAGATACGCAGTATTTT.

In this sample, this clone turned up once. V usage is TRBV15 and J usage is TRBJ2-5; 8 bases agree with TRBD1. Germline V gene data show CDR1 as LNHNV and CDR2 as YYDKDF (reference sequence). With V trimmed by 2 bases and J by 4 bases, 3 bases remained unmatched. The CDR3 has 14 residues. CDR3 loop: CATSRKTGAETQYF. CDR3 bases: TGTGCCACCAGCAGAAAGACAGGGGCAGAGACCCAGTACTTC.

The rearrangement uses TRBV11-2 and TRBJ2-5; 12 bases are a match to TRBD2. Germline-derived CDR1 and CDR2 are SGHAT and FQNNGV. V trimming: 3 bases; J trimming: 5 bases; junction bases outside the gene matches: 7. The CDR3 runs 16 residues. In DNA form, the CDR3 reads TGTGCCAGCAGCTTGCGACTAGCGGGGGCCATGGAGACCCAGTACTTC. Translated, it gives CASSLRLAGAMETQYF. Supplemented by reference TRBV11-2 and TRBJ2-5, the full variable domain reads EAGVAQSPRYKIIEKRQSVAFWCNPISGHATLYWYQQILGQGPKLLIQFQNNGVVDDSQLPKDRFSAERLKGVDSTLKIQPAKLEDSAVYLCASSLRLAGAMETQYFGPGTRLLVL.

V is TRBV19 and J is TRBJ2-3, with D possibly TRBD2 on 6 matching bases. The CDR3 extends over 12 amino acids. Trimming cost V 3 bases and J 9 bases, with 10 bases left between them. Germline V CDR1 and CDR2: LNHDA, SQIVND (reference sequence). CDR3 sequence: CASSIGGRTQYF. CDR3 sequence (DNA): TGTGCCAGTAGTATTGGTGGGAGGACGCAGTATTTT.

Here the CDR3 reads CASGSGVDSYGYTF. For the CDR3, the DNA is TGTGCTAGTGGGTCAGGGGTGGATAGCTATGGCTACACCTTC. The chain uses TRBV12-5 and TRBJ1-2; TRBD1 is a possible D gene (6 bases). The CDR3 has 14 amino acids. The V and J ends lost 6 bases and 4 bases respectively, with 15 bases between them. Germline V lookup: CDR1 LGHNT, CDR2 FRNRAP.

This chain links TRBV6-2 or TRBV6-3 with TRBJ2-5, with unresolved D. The CDR3 is 14 amino acids. Germline V CDR1 and CDR2: MNHEY, SVGEGT. The V and J ends lost 3 bases and 2 bases respectively, with 10 bases between them. The CDR3 DNA reads as TGTGCCAGCAGTTATGCTTCGCGTCAAGAGACCCAGTACTTC. Its protein product is CASSYASRQETQYF.

The CDR3: CASSEETNTEAFF. In DNA, the CDR3 is TGTGCCAGCAGTGAGGAGACGAACACTGAAGCTTTCTTT. The gene calls are TRBV2 and TRBJ1-1, with D unresolved. CDR1 and CDR2 (germline): SNHLY, FYNNEI. V dropped 3 bases and J dropped 1 base, with 6 bases sitting between them. This CDR3 contains 13 residues.

The V call is TRBV19, the J call TRBJ2-7; 11 bases are a match to TRBD1. CDR1 is LNHDA and CDR2 is SQIVND in the germline V gene (reference sequence). The CDR3 runs to 15 residues. The trim removed 4 bases at V and 1 base at J, leaving 3 bases unmatched. Here the CDR3 DNA reads TGTGCCAGTAGTACCGGGACAGGGGGGTCCTACGAGCAGTACTTC. Protein sequence: CASSTGTGGSYEQYF.

V and J are TRBV11-2 and TRBJ1-3; D is perhaps TRBD1 (6 bases). V lost 7 bases and J 2 bases, leaving 18 bases between the germline ends. The germline CDR1 and CDR2 sequences are SGHAT and FQNNGV. This CDR3 is built from 16 residues. The CDR3 is CASTFGGRGPGNTIYF. The DNA for the CDR3 is TGTGCCAGCACCTTCGGTGGCAGGGGACCTGGAAACACCATATATTTT.

The J gene is TRBJ1-6, the V gene TRBV4-1; 9 nucleotides line up with TRBD1. Trimming cost V 0 bases and J 4 bases; bases outside gene matches: 4. CDR3 length: 17 amino acids. The germline V gene encodes CDR1 MGHRA and CDR2 YSYEKL. The CDR3, as DNA: TGCGCCAGCAGCCAAGATCGGGGACAGGGTTATAATTCACCCCTCCACTTT. Protein: CASSQDRGQGYNSPLHF.

The chain joins TRBV5-1 to TRBJ2-7; the match to TRBD2 covers 14 bases. The V gene's germline CDR1 is SGHRS and CDR2 YFSETQ. V was pared by 4 bases and J by 2 bases, with 8 bases of the junction left unmatched. This CDR3 has 17 residues. The CDR3 is CASSPGTSGRVTYEQYF. The CDR3 bases are TGCGCCAGCAGCCCTGGGACTAGCGGGAGAGTTACCTACGAGCAGTACTTC.

The chain links TRBV18 to TRBJ2-3; 13 bases agree with TRBD2. The germline V gene encodes CDR1 KGHSH and CDR2 LQKENI. J was trimmed by 5 bases and V by 5 bases; bases with no gene match: 7. The CDR3 runs 16 residues. The CDR3 DNA reads TGTGCCAGCTCAGGAACTAGCGGGGGGGCCAAAGATACGCAGTATTTT. The encoded protein is CASSGTSGGAKDTQYF.

The chain is built from TRBV18 and TRBJ1-1; maybe TRBD1 (5 bases). Trimming took off 1 base at V and 0 bases at J, with 9 bases between the two ends. The length of the CDR3 is 15 residues. Germline CDR1 is KGHSH and CDR2 is LQKENI. CDR3 DNA: TGTGCCAGCTCACCACAGGGGCGAGTGAACACTGAAGCTTTCTTT. This encodes CASSPQGRVNTEAFF.

This clone appeared once. CDR3 bases: TGTGCCAGCAGCTTAGCGCAGGGTCTCGGAGAAAAACTGTTTTTT. The encoded protein is CASSLAQGLGEKLFF. The chain has TRBV7-9 and TRBJ1-4; tentatively, D is TRBD1 (5 bases). Germline CDR1 reads SEHNR; CDR2 reads FQNEAQ (reference sequence). Trimming left V 0 bases short and J 8 bases short, with 13 bases between. The CDR3 runs to 15 residues. Full variable domain (missing parts from reference TRBV7-9 and TRBJ1-4): DTGVSQNPRHKITKRGQNVTFRCDPISEHNRLYWYRQTLGQGPEFLTYFQNEAQLEKSRLLSDRFSAERPKGSFSTLEIQRTEQGDSAMYLCASSLAQGLGEKLFFGSGTQLSVL.

The chain couples TRBV29-1 to TRBJ1-6, with D perhaps matching TRBD1 (5 bases). V lost 4 bases and J 7 bases, leaving 11 bases between the germline ends. The V gene's germline CDR1 is SQVTM and CDR2 ANQGSEA. The CDR3 length is 13 residues. In DNA form, the CDR3 reads TGCAGCGTTGGAGACAGTCCCAATTCACCCCTCCACTTT. It translates to CSVGDSPNSPLHF.

The chain is built from TRBV28 and TRBJ1-5; TRBD1 matches 7 bases. This CDR3 comprises 15 residues. Per germline, CDR1 MDHEN and CDR2 SYDVKM. With V trimmed by 6 bases and J by 6 bases, 11 bases remained unmatched. The CDR3 protein is CASRSGQARGQPQHF. Written as DNA, the CDR3 is TGTGCCAGCAGGTCCGGACAGGCCCGTGGTCAGCCCCAGCATTTT.

The V gene is TRBV28, the J gene TRBJ1-1; no firm D call. The CDR3 extends over 15 amino acids. V was cut by 5 bases and J by 0 bases, with 13 bases left in between. CDR1 is MDHEN, CDR2 SYDVKM, per germline. CDR3 nucleotide sequence: TGTGCCAGCAGTGCACACCAGGTGGTGAACACTGAAGCTTTCTTT. Residues: CASSAHQVVNTEAFF.

This chain connects TRBV19 to TRBJ1-5; D possibly corresponds to TRBD1 (5 bases). V lost 8 bases and J lost 2, with 16 bases in between. CDR1 and CDR2 from the germline V gene are LNHDA and SQIVND (reference sequence). This CDR3 is 15 amino acids long. CDR3 loop: CASQDAGVGNQPQHF. In DNA form, the CDR3 reads TGTGCCAGTCAGGACGCGGGGGTAGGCAATCAGCCCCAGCATTTT.

The chain is built from TRBV7-6 and TRBJ2-2; TRBD1 might be the D (6 bases). This CDR3 is built from 15 residues. The V gene lost 4 bases and the J gene lost 3 bases, with 12 bases spanning the gap. Germline-derived CDR1 and CDR2 are SGHVS and FNYEAQ. The chain's CDR3 is CASSWRYRDTGELFF. CDR3 DNA sequence: TGTGCCAGCAGCTGGAGGTACAGGGACACCGGGGAGCTGTTTTTT.

The chain employs TRBV5-8 and TRBJ1-6; the match to TRBD1 covers 7 bases. CDR3 length: 14 amino acids. V lost 4 bases to trimming and J lost 5 bases; unmatched junction nucleotides: 3. The germline gives CDR1 SGHTS, CDR2 YDEGEE. CDR3 DNA sequence: TGTGCCAGCAGCGGGGGACAGAATAATTCACCCCTCCACTTT. Protein sequence: CASSGGQNNSPLHF.

The V call is TRBV6-5, the J call TRBJ1-3, with a tentative D call TRBD1 (5 bases). CDR3 length equals 15 residues. V lost 6 bases to trimming and J lost 0 bases, with 12 bases between them. Germline V gives CDR1 MNHEY, CDR2 SVGAGI. For the CDR3, the DNA is TGTGCCAGCAGACCTTACAGGAGCTCTGGAAACACCATATATTTT. Protein: CASRPYRSSGNTIYF.

The chain carries TRBV7-6 and TRBJ1-5; a weak D match, TRBD1 (6 bases). The CDR3 loop spans 15 amino acids. V lost 5 bases to trimming and J lost 2 bases, with 13 bases between them. The germline V gene encodes CDR1 SGHVS and CDR2 FNYEAQ. In DNA, the CDR3 is TGTGCCAGCAGCCCAGGGGCGGGGGGCAATCAGCCCCAGCATTTT. Protein product: CASSPGAGGNQPQHF.

This clone was seen just once. The rearrangement joins TRBV28 to TRBJ1-6, with 8 bases identical to TRBD1. The CDR3 spans 14 residues. Germline CDR1 MDHEN, CDR2 SYDVKM. The junction had 6 bases not matched to a gene; V was cut back by 6 bases and J by 8 bases. CDR3 amino acids: CASSLGTGDSPLHF. The CDR3 DNA reads as TGTGCCAGCAGCCTCGGGACAGGAGATTCACCCCTCCACTTT.

The J gene is TRBJ1-3, the V gene TRBV5-6, with 8 bases identical to TRBD1. Germline V CDR1 and CDR2: SGHDT, YYEEEE. The CDR3 extends over 14 amino acids. Unmatched junction bases numbered 1, after V lost 4 bases and J lost 1 base. In nucleotides, the CDR3 is TGTGCCAGCAGCCGACAGGGGTCTGGAAACACCATATATTTT. This codes for CASSRQGSGNTIYF.

This clone has only one observation. CDR3 bases: TGTGCCAGCTCACTTACAGGGGGCGAGTCCTACGAGCAGTACTTC. Translated, it gives CASSLTGGESYEQYF. This chain uses TRBV18 with TRBJ2-7; TRBD1 matches at 9 bases. V was pared by 4 bases and J by 1 base, with 5 bases of the junction left unmatched. The length of the CDR3 is 15 residues. CDR1 KGHSH and CDR2 LQKENI come from the germline V gene. Full variable domain (missing parts from reference TRBV18 and TRBJ2-7): NAGVMQNPRHLVRRRGQEARLRCSPMKGHSHVYWYRQLPEEGLKFMVYLQKENIIDESGMPKERFSAEFPKEGPSILRIQQVVRGDSAAYFCASSLTGGESYEQYFGPGTRLTVT.